Listed here are 2 T cell receptor beta chains from one sample, sequenced in a study of human versus mouse CDR3 diversity and MHC coevolution. Sequencing was performed with immunoSEQ multiplex PCR; in TCRdb, only in-frame clones are kept and a portion is missing. The repertoire consists of tens of thousands of clones, with 85% to 95% occurring once and the leading ten covering less than 0.19%. Sequenced: naive CD4+ T cells from blood. Sample subset: CD45RO-negative CD62L-positive naive CD4 T cells. These receptors were obtained from a person aged 30-70 years in good health.

The chain joins TRBV5-1 to TRBJ2-5; 9 nucleotides line up with TRBD1. Germline V gene data show CDR1 as SGHRS and CDR2 as YFSETQ. This CDR3 contains 17 residues. V lost 0 bases to trimming and J lost 5 bases; unmatched junction nucleotides: 11. The CDR3 sequence is CASSLGLAGTGRETQYF. Here the CDR3 DNA reads TGCGCCAGCAGCTTGGGACTCGCCGGGACAGGGCGGGAGACCCAGTACTTC.

J is TRBJ2-5 and V is TRBV7-9; 12 bases fit TRBD1. The CDR3 extends over 16 amino acids. The germline CDR1 and CDR2 sequences are SEHNR and FQNEAQ (reference sequence). J was trimmed by 4 bases and V by 6 bases; bases with no gene match: 9. CDR3 nucleotide sequence: TGTGCCAGCAGATCGGACCGGGACAGGGGGCGAGAGACCCAGTACTTC. Protein product: CASRSDRDRGRETQYF.